Sequencing of this TCR beta chain was carried out in a study of cytomegalovirus exposure and HLA in healthy donors. Use of 60 Vbeta and 13 Jbeta primers characterized the PCR. The assay was immunoSEQ multiplex PCR, and TCRdb's table has in-frame clones only and misses some. Altogether more than 150,000 clones are present, approximately 80% being singletons, with the ten largest covering approximately 2%. The CDR3 consists of 15 residues. CDR1 and CDR2 (germline): MNHEY, SMNVEV (reference sequence). Trimming left V 5 bases short and J 2 bases short, with 13 bases between. The sequenced sample was PBMCs. The rearrangement joins TRBV27 to TRBJ1-5; a weak D match, TRBD1 (5 bases). The origin of this receptor is a woman in her 30s in good health and CMV-seronegative. The CDR3: CASSPGHARNQPQHF. The CDR3 DNA reads as TGTGCCAGCAGTCCTGGACATGCGCGCAATCAGCCCCAGCATTTT.